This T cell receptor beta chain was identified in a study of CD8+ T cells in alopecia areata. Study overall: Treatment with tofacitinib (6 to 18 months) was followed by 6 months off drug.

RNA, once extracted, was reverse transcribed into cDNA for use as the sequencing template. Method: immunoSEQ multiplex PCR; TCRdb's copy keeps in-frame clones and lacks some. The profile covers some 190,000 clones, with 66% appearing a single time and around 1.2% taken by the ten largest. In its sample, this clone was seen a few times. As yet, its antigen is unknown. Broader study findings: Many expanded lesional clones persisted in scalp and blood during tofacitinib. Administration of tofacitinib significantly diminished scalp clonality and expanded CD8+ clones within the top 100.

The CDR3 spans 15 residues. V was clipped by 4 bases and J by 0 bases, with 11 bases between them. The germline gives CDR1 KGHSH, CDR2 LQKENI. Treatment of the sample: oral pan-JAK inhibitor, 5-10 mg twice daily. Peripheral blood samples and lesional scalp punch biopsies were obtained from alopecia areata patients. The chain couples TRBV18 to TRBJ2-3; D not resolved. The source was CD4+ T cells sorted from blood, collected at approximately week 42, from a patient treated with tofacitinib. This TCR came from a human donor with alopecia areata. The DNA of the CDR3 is TGTGCCAGCTCACGTTACGGAGAGAGCACAGATACGCAGTATTTT. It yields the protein CASSRYGESTDTQYF.